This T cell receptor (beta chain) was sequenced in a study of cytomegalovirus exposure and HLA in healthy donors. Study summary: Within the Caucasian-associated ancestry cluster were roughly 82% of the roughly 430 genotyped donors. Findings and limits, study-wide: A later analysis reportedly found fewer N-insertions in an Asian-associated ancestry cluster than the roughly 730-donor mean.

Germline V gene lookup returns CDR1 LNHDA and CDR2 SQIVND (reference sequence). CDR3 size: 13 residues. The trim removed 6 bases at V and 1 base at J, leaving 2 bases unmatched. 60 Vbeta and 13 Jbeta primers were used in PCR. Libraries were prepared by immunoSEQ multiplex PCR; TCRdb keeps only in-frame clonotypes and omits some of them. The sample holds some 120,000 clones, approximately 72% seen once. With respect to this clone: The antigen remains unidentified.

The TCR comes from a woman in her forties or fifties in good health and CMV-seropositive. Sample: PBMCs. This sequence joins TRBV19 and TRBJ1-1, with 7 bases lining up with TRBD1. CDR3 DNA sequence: TGTGCCAGTAGGGGACAGTGGAACACTGAAGCTTTCTTT. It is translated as CASRGQWNTEAFF.